This is a list of T cell receptor beta chains from one sample in a study of blood T cells in healthy people across ages. TCRdb used MiXCR to reprocess the 5' RACE reads, holding one entry per CDR3 protein. Here the sample spans about 1.4 million distinct CDR3 sequences, around 59% being singletons. The source material was blood. The receptor set was obtained from a man between 18 and 35 years old in good health. Both conserved end residues are part of each CDR3. D genes are given only for firm matches. Clone sizes are given selectively: once, few, many, or a class where the clone is expanded.

TRBJ1-2 . . TRBV7-9 TGTGCCAGCAGCCTAGGCGGACAGTCGTATGGCTACACCTTC CASSLGGQSYGYTF
TRBJ2-3 . . TRBV27 TGTGCCAGCAGCCAGGGGTATGGTTGTAGGTTGACGGATACGCAGTATTTT CASSQGYGCRLTDTQYF
TRBJ1-2 once . TRBV6-5 TGTGCCAGCAGTCAACAACCTACGGAGTATGGCTACACCTTC CASSQQPTEYGYTF
TRBJ2-1 few TRBD2 TRBV11-2 TGTGCCAGCAGCTTCCTAACTAGCGGGAGGGCCTACAATGAGCAGTTCTTC CASSFLTSGRAYNEQFF
TRBJ2-1 . . TRBV10-3 TGTGCCATCAGTGAGTCAATTAGCGGTATCGGCAAGAATGAGCAGTTCTTC CAISESISGIGKNEQFF
TRBJ1-6 . . TRBV25-1 TGTGCCAGCAGTGGCGCCGGGTGGGCCCTCCACTTT CASSGAGWALHF
TRBJ1-2 . . TRBV29-1 TGCAGCGCAGAACAGGGAGTGATGGGCTACACCTTC CSAEQGVMGYTF
TRBJ1-2 . TRBD1 TRBV10-3 TGTGCCATCAGAGGGCCGGGACAGGCAGGGGACAACCATGGCTACACCTTC CAIRGPGQAGDNHGYTF
TRBJ1-2 . . TRBV4-1 TGCGCCAGCAAATGGGGCCTCTACTGGGGTGACGGCTACACCTTC CASKWGLYWGDGYTF
TRBJ2-3 . . TRBV6-6 TGTGCCAGCAGCCGCAGACAGGCCACCCGGAGCACAGATACGCAGTATTTT CASSRRQATRSTDTQYF
TRBJ2-7 few . TRBV4-1 TGCGCCAGCAGCCAAGGGACAGAAACCTACGAGCAGTACTTC CASSQGTETYEQYF
TRBJ1-2 . . TRBV27 TGTGCCAGCAGTTTTGACTCGAATTTAAACTATGGCTACACCTTC CASSFDSNLNYGYTF
TRBJ1-1 . TRBD1 TRBV20-1 TGCAGTGCTAGAGATCCGGGACAGGTAAACACTGAAGCTTTCTTT CSARDPGQVNTEAFF
TRBJ2-2 . . TRBV12-3/TRBV12-4 TGTGCCAGCAGTTTTACAGGGCACACCGGGGAGCTGTTTTTT CASSFTGHTGELFF
TRBJ2-6 . . TRBV10-3 TGTGCCATCAGAGGAGTAGAGGGGGTCCTAGCGGTCCTGACTTTC CAIRGVEGVLAVLTF
TRBJ2-3 . . TRBV7-2 TGTGCCAGCAGGAACCGCCAAGCGGGTACGCAGTATTTT CASRNRQAGTQYF
TRBJ1-4 . . TRBV28 TGTGCCAGCAGGCCTGAGACAGGATTTAATGAAAAACTGTTTTTT CASRPETGFNEKLFF
TRBJ1-1 . TRBD1 TRBV4-1 TGCGCCAGCAGCCAAGTCGGACCCCGCGACACAGGGGGCACTGAAGCTTTCTTT CASSQVGPRDTGGTEAFF
TRBJ1-6 . . TRBV12-3/TRBV12-4 TGTGCCAGCAGTTTAGTCCGCGATTCAGTCCTCCACTTT CASSLVRDSVLHF
TRBJ2-3 . . TRBV4-3 TGCGCCAGCAGCCGAGAAAATACCGGGGGAGATACGCAGTATTTT CASSRENTGGDTQYF
TRBJ1-3 . . TRBV4-1 TGCGCCAGCAGCCAAGACGTAGCTGGAAACACCATATATTTT CASSQDVAGNTIYF
TRBJ1-1 . . TRBV2 TGTGCCAGCAGTGAGGGGGAAGGGACTGAAGCTTTCTTT CASSEGEGTEAFF
TRBJ2-5 few . TRBV9 TGTGCCAGCAGCGTAGATGGTAGGGTCGAGACCCAGTACTTC CASSVDGRVETQYF
TRBJ2-7 few . TRBV3-1 TGTGCCAGCAGCCAAGATATGGGCGAGCAGTACTTC CASSQDMGEQYF
TRBJ2-3 . TRBD2 TRBV28 TGTGCCAGCAGTGGCCCCCGGGGGGGGTGGACAGATACGCAGTATTTT CASSGPRGGWTDTQYF
TRBJ2-7 few . TRBV10-3 TGTGCCATCAGTGGGGCTGGTGGGGGCCCATCCTACGAGCAGTACTTC CAISGAGGGPSYEQYF
TRBJ1-2 . . TRBV7-9 TGTGCCAGCAGCTTAGTGGGGGCCTACTATGGCTACACCTTC CASSLVGAYYGYTF
TRBJ2-1 once . TRBV20-1 TGCAGTGCATTTCCGAGGGAGTGGGGCAATGAGCAGTTCTTC CSAFPREWGNEQFF
TRBJ1-1 . TRBD1 TRBV29-1 TGCAGCGTTCGGACAGGGGCGGGGAACACTGAAGCTTTCTTT CSVRTGAGNTEAFF
TRBJ2-5 . . TRBV28 TGTGCCAGCAGTTCTTCATATGGCTCGGAGACCCAGTACTTC CASSSSYGSETQYF